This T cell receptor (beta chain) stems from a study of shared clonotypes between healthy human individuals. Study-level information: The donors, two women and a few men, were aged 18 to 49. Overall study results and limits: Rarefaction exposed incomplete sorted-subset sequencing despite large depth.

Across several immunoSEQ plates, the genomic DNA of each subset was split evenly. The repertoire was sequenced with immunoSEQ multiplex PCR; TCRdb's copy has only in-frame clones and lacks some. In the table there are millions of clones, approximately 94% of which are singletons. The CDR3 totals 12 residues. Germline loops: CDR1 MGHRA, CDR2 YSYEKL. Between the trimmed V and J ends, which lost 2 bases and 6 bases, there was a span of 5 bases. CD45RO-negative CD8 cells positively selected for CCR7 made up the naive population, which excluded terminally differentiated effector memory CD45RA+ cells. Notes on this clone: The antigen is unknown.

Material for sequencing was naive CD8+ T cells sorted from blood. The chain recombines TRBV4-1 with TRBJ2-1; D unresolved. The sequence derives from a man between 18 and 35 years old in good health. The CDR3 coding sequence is TGCGCCAGCAGCCAAACAGTCAATGAGCAGTTCTTC. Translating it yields CASSQTVNEQFF.